This T cell receptor (beta chain) was sequenced during a study of blood T cell repertoires in COVID-19. Per the study methods: For nucleated cells, counts were estimated from reference gene primer amplification. Generated by immunoSEQ multiplex PCR, the TCRdb table keeps only in-frame clones and is missing some. V and J calls and clone size come straight from that table; D and trimming were deduced from the DNA. The sample yields fewer than 400,000 clones, around 83% seen once. Germline V gene data show CDR1 as SEHNR and CDR2 as FQNEAQ (reference sequence). V shed 1 base and J shed 5 bases, with 12 bases lying between them. The CDR3 is made up of 15 amino acids.

Sequencing input: peripheral blood. This chain links TRBV7-9 with TRBJ1-5, with D maybe TRBD1 (5 bases). The TCR sequence derives from a young man with active or convalescent COVID-19. The chain's CDR3 is CASSLDAGRHQPQHF. The CDR3 DNA is TGTGCCAGCAGCTTAGACGCAGGGAGGCATCAGCCCCAGCATTTT.